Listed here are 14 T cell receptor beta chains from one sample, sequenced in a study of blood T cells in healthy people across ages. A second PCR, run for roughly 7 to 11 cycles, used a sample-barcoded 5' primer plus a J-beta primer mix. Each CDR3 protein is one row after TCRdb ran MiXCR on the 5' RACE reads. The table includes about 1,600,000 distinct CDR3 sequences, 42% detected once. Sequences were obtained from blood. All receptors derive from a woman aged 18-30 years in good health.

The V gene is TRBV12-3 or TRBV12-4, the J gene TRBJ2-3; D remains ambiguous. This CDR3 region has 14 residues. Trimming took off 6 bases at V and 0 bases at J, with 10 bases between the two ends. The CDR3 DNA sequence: TGTGCCAGCAGCTCCCTAGGCAGCACAGATACGCAGTATTTT. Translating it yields CASSSLGSTDTQYF.

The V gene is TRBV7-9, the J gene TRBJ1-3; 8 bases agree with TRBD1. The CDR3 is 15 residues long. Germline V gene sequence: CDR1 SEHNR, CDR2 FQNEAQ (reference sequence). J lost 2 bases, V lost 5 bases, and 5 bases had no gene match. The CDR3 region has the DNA TGTGCCAGCAGCCCACAGGGGGGCACTGGAAACACCATATATTTT. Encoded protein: CASSPQGGTGNTIYF. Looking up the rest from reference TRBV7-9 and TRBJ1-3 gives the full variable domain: DTGVSQNPRHKITKRGQNVTFRCDPISEHNRLYWYRQTLGQGPEFLTYFQNEAQLEKSRLLSDRFSAERPKGSFSTLEIQRTEQGDSAMYLCASSPQGGTGNTIYFGEGSWLTVV.

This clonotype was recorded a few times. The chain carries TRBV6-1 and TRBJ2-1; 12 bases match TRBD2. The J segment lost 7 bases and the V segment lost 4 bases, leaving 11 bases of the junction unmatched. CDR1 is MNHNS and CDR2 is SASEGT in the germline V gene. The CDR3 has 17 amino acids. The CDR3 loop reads CASSGGLAGLIWNEQFF. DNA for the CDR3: TGTGCCAGCAGTGGAGGACTAGCGGGATTGATTTGGAATGAGCAGTTCTTC.

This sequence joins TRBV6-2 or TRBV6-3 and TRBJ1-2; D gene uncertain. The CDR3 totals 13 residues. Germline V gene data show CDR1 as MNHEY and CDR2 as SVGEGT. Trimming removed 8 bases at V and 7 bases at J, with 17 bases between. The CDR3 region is CASYDRATPGYTF. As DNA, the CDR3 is TGTGCCAGCTATGACCGGGCCACCCCTGGCTACACCTTC.

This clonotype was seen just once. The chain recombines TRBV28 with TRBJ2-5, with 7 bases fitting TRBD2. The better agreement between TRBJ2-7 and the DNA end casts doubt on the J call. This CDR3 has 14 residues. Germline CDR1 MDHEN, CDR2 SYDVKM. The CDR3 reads CASTDDGGWYEQYF. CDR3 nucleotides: TGTGCCAGCACCGACGACGGGGGGTGGTACGAGCAGTACTTC.

The CDR3 nucleotides read TGTGCCAGCAGCTTCGACAGGAGGCAGTACTTC. Protein sequence: CASSFDRRQYF. The chain joins TRBV5-6 to TRBJ2-4, with a weak D call TRBD1 (6 bases). Germline V gene lookup returns CDR1 SGHDT and CDR2 YYEEEE. CDR3 length equals 11 residues. The V end was cut by 2 bases, the J end by 13 bases, with 10 bases between.

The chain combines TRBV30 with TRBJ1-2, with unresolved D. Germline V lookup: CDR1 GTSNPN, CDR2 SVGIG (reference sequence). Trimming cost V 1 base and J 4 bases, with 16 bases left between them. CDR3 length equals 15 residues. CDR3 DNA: TGTGCCTGGAGTGCCGACATGGGATGGGGCTATGGCTACACCTTC. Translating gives CAWSADMGWGYGYTF.

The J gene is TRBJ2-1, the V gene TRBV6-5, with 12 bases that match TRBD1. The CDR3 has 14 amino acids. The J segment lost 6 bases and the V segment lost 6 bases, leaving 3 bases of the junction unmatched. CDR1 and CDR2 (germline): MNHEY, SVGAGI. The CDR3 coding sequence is TGTGCCAGCAGGGGACAGGGGGCGGCCAATGAGCAGTTCTTC. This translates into CASRGQGAANEQFF.

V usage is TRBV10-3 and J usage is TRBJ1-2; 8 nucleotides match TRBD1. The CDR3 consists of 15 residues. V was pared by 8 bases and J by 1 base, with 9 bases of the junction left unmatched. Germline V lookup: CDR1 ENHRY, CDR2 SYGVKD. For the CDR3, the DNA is TGTGCCATCGGAGATCGACAGGGGCTTAACTATGGCTACACCTTC. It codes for CAIGDRQGLNYGYTF.

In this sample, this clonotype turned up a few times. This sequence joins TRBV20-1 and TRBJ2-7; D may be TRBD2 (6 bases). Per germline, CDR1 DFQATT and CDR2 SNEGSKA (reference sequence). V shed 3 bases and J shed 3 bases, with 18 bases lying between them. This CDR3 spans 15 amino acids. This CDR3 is CSASPPGLSLYEQYF. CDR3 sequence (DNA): TGCAGTGCTAGCCCCCCGGGACTGTCACTCTACGAGCAGTACTTC.

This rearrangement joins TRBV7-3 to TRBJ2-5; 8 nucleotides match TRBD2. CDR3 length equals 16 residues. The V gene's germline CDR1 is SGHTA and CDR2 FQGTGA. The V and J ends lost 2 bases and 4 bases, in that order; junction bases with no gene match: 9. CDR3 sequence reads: CASSLRGGAPVETQYF. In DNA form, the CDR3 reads TGTGCCAGCAGCTTACGGGGGGGGGCCCCGGTAGAGACCCAGTACTTC.

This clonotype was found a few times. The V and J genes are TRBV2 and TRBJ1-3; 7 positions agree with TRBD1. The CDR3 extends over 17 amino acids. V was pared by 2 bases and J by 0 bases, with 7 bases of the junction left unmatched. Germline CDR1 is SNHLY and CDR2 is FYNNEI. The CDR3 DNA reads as TGTGCCAGCAGTGAAAAAACAGGGGCCCTCTCTGGAAACACCATATATTTT. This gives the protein CASSEKTGALSGNTIYF. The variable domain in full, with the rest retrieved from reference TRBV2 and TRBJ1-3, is EPEVTQTPSHQVTQMGQEVILRCVPISNHLYFYWYRQILGQKVEFLVSFYNNEISEKSEIFDDQFSVERPDGSNFTLKIRSTKLEDSAMYFCASSEKTGALSGNTIYFGEGSWLTVV.

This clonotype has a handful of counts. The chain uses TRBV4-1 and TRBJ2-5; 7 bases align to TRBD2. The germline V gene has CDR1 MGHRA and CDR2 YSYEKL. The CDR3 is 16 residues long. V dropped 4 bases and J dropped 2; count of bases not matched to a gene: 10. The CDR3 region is CASSPEGGAGQETQYF. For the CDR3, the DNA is TGCGCCAGCAGCCCAGAGGGAGGGGCGGGTCAAGAGACCCAGTACTTC.

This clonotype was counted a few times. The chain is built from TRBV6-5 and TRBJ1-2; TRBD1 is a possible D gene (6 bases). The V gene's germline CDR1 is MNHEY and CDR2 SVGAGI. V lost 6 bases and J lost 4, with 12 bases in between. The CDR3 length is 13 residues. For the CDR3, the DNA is TGTGCCAGCAGCCAACAGGGAAGCTATGGCTACACCTTC. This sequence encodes CASSQQGSYGYTF.